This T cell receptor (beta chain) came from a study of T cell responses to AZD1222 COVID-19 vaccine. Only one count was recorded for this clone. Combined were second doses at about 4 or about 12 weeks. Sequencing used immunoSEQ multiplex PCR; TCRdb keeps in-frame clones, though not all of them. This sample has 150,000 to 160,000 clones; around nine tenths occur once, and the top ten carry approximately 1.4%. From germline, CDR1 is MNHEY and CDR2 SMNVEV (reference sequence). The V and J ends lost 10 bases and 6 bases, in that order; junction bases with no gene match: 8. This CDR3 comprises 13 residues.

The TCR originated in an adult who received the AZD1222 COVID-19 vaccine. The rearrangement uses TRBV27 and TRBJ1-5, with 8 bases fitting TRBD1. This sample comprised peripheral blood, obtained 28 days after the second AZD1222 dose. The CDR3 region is CATSDRASQPQHF. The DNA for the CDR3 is TGTGCCACCTCGGACAGGGCAAGTCAGCCCCAGCATTTT.